The sequence of this TCR beta chain was determined in a study of metastatic and nonmetastatic thyroid tumors. For the study at large: Repertoires from malignant and benign thyroid patients were compared across blood and tumor or nodule tissue.

On this clone: As yet, its antigen is unknown.

Study-wide findings and caveats: It was reported that TCR beta diversity was significantly higher in malignant thyroid tumors than benign nodules, in blood and tumor.

Per the original data handling: Across clinicopathological groups, CDR3 differences served as the basis for building a distant-metastasis classifier for papillary thyroid cancer. MiXCR re-clonotyped the PCR reads for TCRdb. It is TCRdb's table, rather than the study itself, that gives the V and J calls and clone size. The sample has 6,500 to 10,000 clones; 24% are singletons. With 5 bases removed from V and 4 bases from J, the gap between germline ends came to 14 bases. The CDR3 extends over 14 amino acids. All patients reached thyroid surgery having received no treatment beforehand. Sequenced sample: tumor tissue. This clonotype was obtained from a female donor with papillary thyroid cancer or a benign thyroid nodule (not recorded which). Some clones in this sample may be carry-over from other donors' samples. The chain recombines TRBV12-3 or TRBV12-4 with TRBJ1-2; tentatively, D is TRBD1 (5 bases). The CDR3 loop is CASSARGGGYGYTF. DNA of the CDR3: TGTGCCAGCAGTGCACGAGGCGGGGGCTATGGCTACACCTTC.